Following are 2 T cell receptor beta chains from one sample sequenced in a study of regulatory T cells in long-lasting Graves disease listed by TCRdb under 2021. In the paper's terms, the time point label means: newly diagnosed GD, antithyroid drugs for less than 3 months. For both TCR sequencing and RNA sequencing, RNA was extracted from PBMCs in TRIzol. The library was produced with multiplex PCR. TCRdb lists the instrument as Illumina HiSeq 4000. CDR3 regions were amplified by Arm-PCR with iRepertoire HTBI primers to construct TCR beta libraries. TCRdb reworked the public reads: Q25 trimming with fastp, MiXCR clone assembly, productive beta chains retained. Duplicate CDR3 protein sequences are folded into a single record with the most common DNA and genes. This sample gives about 560,000 distinct CDR3 sequences in total; more than 15% of them show up just once. The ten largest clones capture around 13% of the sample.

This sample also belongs to another study, concerning T cells in Graves' hyperthyroidism and ophthalmopathy.

Specimen: peripheral blood mononuclear cells (PBMCs), collected at new diagnosis, from a patient treated with antithyroid drugs. These receptors all stem from a man in his late teens or twenties with Graves disease. Donor details come from another sample of the same person, matched by shared clones.

The genes are TRBV6-1 and TRBJ1-2; D gene unclear. Trimming left V 6 bases short and J 1 base short, with 15 bases between. CDR3 length: 15 residues. Germline CDR1 and CDR2: MNHNS and SASEGT. CDR3 protein: CASRRTATDNYGYTF. The CDR3 nucleotides are TGTGCCAGCAGGCGGACGGCCACGGATAACTATGGCTACACCTTC.

This clonotype occurred many times. This chain connects TRBV6-5 to TRBJ1-4; 7 bases fit TRBD1. The trim removed 2 bases at V and 6 bases at J, leaving 6 bases unmatched. CDR3 length: 15 residues. Germline lookup yields CDR1 MNHEY and CDR2 SVGAGI. CDR3 sequence (DNA): TGTGCCAGCAGTTACAGGGGGCCCTTTGATGAAAAACTGTTTTTT. The encoded protein is CASSYRGPFDEKLFF.